This T cell receptor (beta chain) was retrieved from a study of human T cells and chemical hapten exposure. TCRdb analysed the RACE reads with MiXCR anew, one entry per CDR3 protein. The table has roughly 60,000 distinct CDR3 sequences, approximately 6.7% seen once; the top ten hold 1.5% to 2%. Documented time point: pre-sensitization, week 0. The sample's treatment: therapeutic diphenylcyclopropenone sensitization with weekly scalp DPC. This clonotype was detected ten times or more. J gave up 4 bases and V 4 bases, and 22 bases lay outside the gene matches. This CDR3 contains 19 residues. CDR1 is SQVTM, CDR2 ANQGSEA, per germline.

V is TRBV29-1 and J is TRBJ1-1, with 9 bases fitting TRBD1. This receptor was identified in a woman aged 25 to 39 with alopecia areata. Some clones in this sample may be carry-over from other donors' samples. This specimen was whole blood, taken in connection with sensitization to the hapten diphenylcyclopropenone (DPC). The CDR3 DNA is TGCAGCGTTGTCGGGCATCGTAAAGCGCCAGGACAGGGGACCACTGAAGCTTTCTTT. The encoded protein is CSVVGHRKAPGQGTTEAFF.